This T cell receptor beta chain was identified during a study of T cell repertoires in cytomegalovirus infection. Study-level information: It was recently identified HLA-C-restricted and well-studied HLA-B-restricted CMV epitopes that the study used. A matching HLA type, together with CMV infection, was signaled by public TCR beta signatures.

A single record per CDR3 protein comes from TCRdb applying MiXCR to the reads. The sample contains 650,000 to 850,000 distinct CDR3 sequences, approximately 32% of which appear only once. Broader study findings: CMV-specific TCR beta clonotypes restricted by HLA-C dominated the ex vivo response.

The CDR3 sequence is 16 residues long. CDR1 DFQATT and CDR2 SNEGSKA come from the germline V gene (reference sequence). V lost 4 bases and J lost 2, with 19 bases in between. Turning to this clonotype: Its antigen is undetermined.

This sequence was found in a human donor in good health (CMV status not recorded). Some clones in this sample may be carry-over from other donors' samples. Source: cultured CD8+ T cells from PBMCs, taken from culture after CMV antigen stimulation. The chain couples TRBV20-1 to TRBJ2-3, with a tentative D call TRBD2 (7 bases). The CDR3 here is CSATGGPDPFTDTQYF. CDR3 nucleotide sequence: TGCAGTGCTACGGGGGGCCCAGACCCTTTCACAGATACGCAGTATTTT.